This T cell receptor (beta chain) derives from a study of molecular identifiers for immune sequencing clone quantification. On this clonotype: Being one base from a much bigger clone, this may be a read error. The CDR3 does not end in the conserved phenylalanine or tryptophan, so this is likely a read error.

It was from 20,000 to 1,000,000 sorted cells, with 10%, 30% or 50% RNA, that naive CD8 libraries came. V was cut by 5 bases and J by 2 bases, with 16 bases left in between. Per germline, CDR1 GTSNPN and CDR2 SVGIG (reference sequence). The CDR3 has 14 residues. TCRdb re-analysed the PCR reads in MiXCR, keeping a single row per CDR3 protein. The sample has 600,000 to 650,000 distinct CDR3 sequences; just under 20% are singletons. This TCR derives from a human donor in good health. Some libraries in this study had Jurkat cell RNA spiked in. The sequencing input was naive CD8+ T cells from blood, with Jurkat cell RNA spiked in. The subset: FACS-sorted CD8+CD4-CCR7+CD45RA+ naive T cells. The chain links TRBV30 to TRBJ2-7; D remains ambiguous. The CDR3 DNA reads TGTGCCTGGGCCTCTATGGGCATGGCCTACGAGCAGTACCTC. Translating it yields CAWASMGMAYEQYL.